This TCR beta chain was sequenced in a study of cytomegalovirus exposure and HLA in healthy donors. The V end lost 0 bases, the J end lost 5 bases, and 10 bases lay between the germline ends. The CDR3 has 14 amino acids. CDR1 is MNHEY and CDR2 is SVGAGI in the germline V gene. PCR used 60 Vbeta primers and 13 Jbeta primers. The repertoire was sequenced with immunoSEQ multiplex PCR; TCRdb's copy has only in-frame clones and lacks some. Its listing shows some 72,000 clones. About this clone itself: Its target is not known.

General study results and limits: When analyzed later, the rates of TCR association showed variation by HLA locus, with DRB1 the most and HLA-C the fewest.

This TCR was sampled from a young man in good health and CMV-seronegative. The chain uses TRBV6-5 and TRBJ2-5; D is unresolved. The sequenced sample was PBMCs. This CDR3 is CASSYSGFSETQYF. The DNA of the CDR3 is TGTGCCAGCAGTTACTCCGGGTTTAGTGAGACCCAGTACTTC.